The clone carrying this T cell receptor beta chain is a singleton in its sample. What it binds is not known. The data originate from a study of shared clonotypes between healthy human individuals. Data came from immunoSEQ multiplex PCR; TCRdb stores just in-frame clones and leaves some out. The sample yields approximately 2,300,000 clones, 85% to 95% seen once. The CDR3 is 16 residues long. Trimming left V 6 bases short and J 5 bases short, with 20 bases between. Looked up from germline, CDR1 is SGDLS and CDR2 is YYNGEE. Study-level points and caveats: Sorted-subset samples were not fully sequenced, rarefaction indicated. Sequencing depth was predicted to influence how clonotypes are shared among donors.

Input material: naive CD4+ T cells from PBMCs. Specified subset: CD45RA+ positively selected. The TCR comes from a man between 18 and 35 years old in good health. Some clones in this sample may be carry-over from other donors' samples. The chain uses TRBV9 and TRBJ2-2, with a possible D match to TRBD1 (6 bases). The chain's CDR3 is CASTSYWGPGTGELFF. CDR3 bases: TGTGCCAGCACCTCCTACTGGGGGCCGGGGACCGGGGAGCTGTTTTTT.